This record covers a single T cell receptor beta chain. Its specificity is unknown. The data belong to a study of glioma-infiltrating T cells after dendritic cell vaccination. Clones were read by immunoSEQ multiplex PCR, and TCRdb kept only the in-frame ones, dropping some. The profile shows about 92,000 clones, 80% to 90% of them singletons. Study-wide points: Higher pretreatment TIL content predicted longer progression-free time and survival.

The CDR3 sequence is 15 residues long. The V and J ends lost 4 bases and 2 bases, in that order; junction bases with no gene match: 7. Germline CDR1 SGHRS, CDR2 YFSETQ. This sample comprised blood, obtained before dendritic cell vaccination. The chain carries TRBV5-1 and TRBJ2-5; TRBD1 matches 8 bases. This receptor was taken from a human donor with glioblastoma. CDR3 in amino acids: CASSPGTGIQETQYF. CDR3 in DNA: TGCGCCAGCAGCCCAGGGACAGGTATACAAGAGACCCAGTACTTC.